This T cell receptor (beta chain) is drawn from a study of T cell responses to AZD1222 COVID-19 vaccine. Here immunoSEQ multiplex PCR was the method, and the copy in TCRdb shows in-frame clones only, minus some. The table lists about 150,000 clones, roughly 94% of them singletons. Broader study findings: Along spike, vaccine-associated CD4 TCRs were found throughout, with dominance at 160-218 and 743-854.

V was trimmed by 4 bases and J by 2 bases, leaving 12 bases between them. This CDR3 contains 14 residues. Germline values: CDR1 SGHRS, CDR2 YFSETQ. To note about this clone: The antigen remains undetermined.

This chain connects TRBV5-1 to TRBJ1-1; TRBD1 is a possible D gene (6 bases). The source was peripheral blood, collected on day 0 of AZD1222 vaccination. This clonotype was sampled from an adult in good health. Here the CDR3 reads CASSVGGPNTEAFF. For the CDR3, the DNA is TGCGCCAGCAGCGTAGGGGGGCCAAACACTGAAGCTTTCTTT.